This T cell receptor beta chain derives from a study of CD8 T cells in ankylosing spondylitis. Study-wide results and limits: Disease-linked clones reportedly concentrated significantly in matched ankylosing spondylitis synovial fluid.

This clonotype was detected ten times or more. Its matching antigen is unknown. The CDR3 runs to 15 residues. Germline loops: CDR1 MNHNS, CDR2 SASEGT. V was pared by 3 bases and J by 3 bases, with 12 bases between. TCRdb re-called the 5' RACE reads through MiXCR, storing one row per CDR3 protein. The sample records about 150,000 distinct CDR3 sequences, approximately 7.3% being singletons. The gene calls are TRBV6-1 and TRBJ1-5; no firm D call. The sequencing input was blood, either unsorted or a sorted T cell fraction (not recorded which). This TCR was sampled from a female donor with ankylosing spondylitis or in good health (not recorded which). CDR3 amino acids: CASSDGSHVNQPQHF. CDR3 bases: TGTGCCAGCAGTGACGGCAGTCACGTCAATCAGCCCCAGCATTTT.